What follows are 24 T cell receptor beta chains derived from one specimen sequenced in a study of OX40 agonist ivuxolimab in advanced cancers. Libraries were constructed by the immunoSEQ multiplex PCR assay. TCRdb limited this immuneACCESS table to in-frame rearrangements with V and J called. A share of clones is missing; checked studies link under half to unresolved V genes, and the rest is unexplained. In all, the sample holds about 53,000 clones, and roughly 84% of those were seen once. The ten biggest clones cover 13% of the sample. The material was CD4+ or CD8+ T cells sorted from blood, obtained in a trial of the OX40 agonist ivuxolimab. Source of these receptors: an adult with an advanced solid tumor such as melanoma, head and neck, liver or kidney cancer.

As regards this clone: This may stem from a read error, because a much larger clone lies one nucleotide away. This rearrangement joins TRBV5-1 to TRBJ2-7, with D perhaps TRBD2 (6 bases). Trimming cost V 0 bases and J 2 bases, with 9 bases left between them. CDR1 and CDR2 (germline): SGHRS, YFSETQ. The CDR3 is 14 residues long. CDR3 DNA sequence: TGCGCCAGCAGCTTGGACGGGAGCCCCTACGAGCAGTACTTC. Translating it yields CASSLDGSPYEQYF.

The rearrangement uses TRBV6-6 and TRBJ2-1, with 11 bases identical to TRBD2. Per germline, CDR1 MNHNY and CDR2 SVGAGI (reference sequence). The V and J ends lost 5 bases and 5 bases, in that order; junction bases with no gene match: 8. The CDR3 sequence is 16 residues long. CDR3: CASSSTSGSPHNEQFF. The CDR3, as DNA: TGTGCCAGCAGTAGCACTAGCGGGAGCCCCCACAATGAGCAGTTCTTC.

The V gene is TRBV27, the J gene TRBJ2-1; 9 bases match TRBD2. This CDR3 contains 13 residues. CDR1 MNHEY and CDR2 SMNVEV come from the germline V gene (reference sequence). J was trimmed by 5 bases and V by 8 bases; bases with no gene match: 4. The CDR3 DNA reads TGTGCCAGCGGGCGGGAGGGAAACAATGAGCAGTTCTTC. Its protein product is CASGREGNNEQFF.

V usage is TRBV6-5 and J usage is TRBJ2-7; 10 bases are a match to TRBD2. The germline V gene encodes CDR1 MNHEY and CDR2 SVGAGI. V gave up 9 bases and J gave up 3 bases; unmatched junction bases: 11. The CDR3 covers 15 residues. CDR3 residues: CASTLSPSGGYEQYF. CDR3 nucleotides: TGTGCCAGTACCCTGTCCCCTAGCGGGGGCTACGAGCAGTACTTC.

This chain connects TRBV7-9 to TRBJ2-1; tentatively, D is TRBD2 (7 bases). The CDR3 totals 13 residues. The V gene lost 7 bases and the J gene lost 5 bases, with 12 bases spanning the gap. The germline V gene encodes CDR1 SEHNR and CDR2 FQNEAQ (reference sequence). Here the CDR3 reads CASTPGGNNEQFF. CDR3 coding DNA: TGTGCCAGCACCCCGGGGGGCAACAATGAGCAGTTCTTC.

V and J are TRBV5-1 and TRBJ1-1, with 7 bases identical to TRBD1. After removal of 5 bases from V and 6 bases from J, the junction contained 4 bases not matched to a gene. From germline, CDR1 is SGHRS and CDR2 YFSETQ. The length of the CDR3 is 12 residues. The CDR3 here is CASRITGAEAFF. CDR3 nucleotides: TGCGCCAGCAGAATAACAGGGGCTGAAGCTTTCTTT.

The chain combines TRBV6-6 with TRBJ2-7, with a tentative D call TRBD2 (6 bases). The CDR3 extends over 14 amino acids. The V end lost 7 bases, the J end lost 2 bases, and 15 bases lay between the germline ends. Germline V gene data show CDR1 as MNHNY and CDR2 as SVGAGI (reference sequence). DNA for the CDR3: TGTGCCAGCAACCGGGGGATAGAACCCTACGAGCAGTACTTC. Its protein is CASNRGIEPYEQYF.

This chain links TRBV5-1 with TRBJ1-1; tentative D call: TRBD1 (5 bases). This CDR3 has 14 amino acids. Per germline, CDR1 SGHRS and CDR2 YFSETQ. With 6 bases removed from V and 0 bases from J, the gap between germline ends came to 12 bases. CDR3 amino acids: CASKEGTMNTEAFF. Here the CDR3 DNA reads TGCGCCAGCAAGGAGGGGACCATGAACACTGAAGCTTTCTTT. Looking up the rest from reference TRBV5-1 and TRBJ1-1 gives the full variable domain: KAGVTQTPRYLIKTRGQQVTLSCSPISGHRSVSWYQQTPGQGLQFLFEYFSETQRNKGNFPGRFSGRQFSNSRSEMNVSTLELGDSALYLCASKEGTMNTEAFFGQGTRLTVV.

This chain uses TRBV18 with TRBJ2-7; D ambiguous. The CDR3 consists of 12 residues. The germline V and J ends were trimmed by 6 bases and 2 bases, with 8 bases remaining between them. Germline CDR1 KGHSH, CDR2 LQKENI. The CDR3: CASSRLPYEQYF. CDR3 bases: TGTGCCAGCTCGCGTTTACCCTACGAGCAGTACTTC.

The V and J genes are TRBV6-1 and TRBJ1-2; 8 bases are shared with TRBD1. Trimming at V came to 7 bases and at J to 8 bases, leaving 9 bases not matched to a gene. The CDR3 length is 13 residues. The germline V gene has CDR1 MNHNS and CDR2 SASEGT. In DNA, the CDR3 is TGTGCCAGCACCAGGGGGCTAAGTTACGGCTACACCTTC. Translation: CASTRGLSYGYTF.

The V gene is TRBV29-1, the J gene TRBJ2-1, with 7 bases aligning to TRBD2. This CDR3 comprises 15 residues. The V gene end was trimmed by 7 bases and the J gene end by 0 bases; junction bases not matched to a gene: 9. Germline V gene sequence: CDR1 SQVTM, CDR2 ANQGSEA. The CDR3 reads CSERVGGSSYNEQFF. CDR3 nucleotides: TGCAGCGAAAGAGTCGGGGGGAGCTCCTACAATGAGCAGTTCTTC.

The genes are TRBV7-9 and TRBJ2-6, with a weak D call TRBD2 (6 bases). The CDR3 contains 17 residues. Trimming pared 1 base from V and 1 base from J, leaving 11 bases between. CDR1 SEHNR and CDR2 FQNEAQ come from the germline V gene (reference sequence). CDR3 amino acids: CASSLGRAISGANVLTF. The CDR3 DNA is TGTGCCAGCAGCTTAGGGAGGGCCATATCTGGGGCCAACGTCCTGACTTTC.

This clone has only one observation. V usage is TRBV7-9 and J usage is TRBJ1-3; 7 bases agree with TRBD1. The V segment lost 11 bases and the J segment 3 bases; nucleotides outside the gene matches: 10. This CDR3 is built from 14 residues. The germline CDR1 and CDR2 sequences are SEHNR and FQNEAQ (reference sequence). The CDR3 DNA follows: TGTGCCTTGGGACAGCTTAGAAATGGAAACACCATATATTTT. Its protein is CALGQLRNGNTIYF.

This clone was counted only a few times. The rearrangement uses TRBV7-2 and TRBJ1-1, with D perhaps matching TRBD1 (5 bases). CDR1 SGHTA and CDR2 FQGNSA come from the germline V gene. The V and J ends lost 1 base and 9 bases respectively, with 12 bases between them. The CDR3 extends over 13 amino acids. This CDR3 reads CASSLGIQDKAFF. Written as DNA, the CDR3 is TGTGCCAGCAGCTTAGGAATCCAGGACAAAGCTTTCTTT.

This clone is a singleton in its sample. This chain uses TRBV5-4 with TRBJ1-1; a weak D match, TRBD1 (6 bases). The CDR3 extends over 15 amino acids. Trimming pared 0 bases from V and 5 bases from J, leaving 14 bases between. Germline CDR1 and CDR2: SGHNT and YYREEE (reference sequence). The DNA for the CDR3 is TGTGCCAGCAGCTTGGCCGTGGGGGCTTATACTGAAGCTTTCTTT. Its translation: CASSLAVGAYTEAFF.

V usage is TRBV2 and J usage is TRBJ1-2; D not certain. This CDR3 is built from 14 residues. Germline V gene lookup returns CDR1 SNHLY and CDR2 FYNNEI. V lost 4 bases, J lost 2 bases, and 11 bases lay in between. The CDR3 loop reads CASSVSTRNYGYTF. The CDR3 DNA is TGTGCCAGCAGTGTTTCGACTCGAAACTATGGCTACACCTTC.

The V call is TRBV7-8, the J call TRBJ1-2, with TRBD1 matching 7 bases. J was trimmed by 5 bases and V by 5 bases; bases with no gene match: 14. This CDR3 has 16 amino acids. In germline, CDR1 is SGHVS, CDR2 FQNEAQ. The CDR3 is CASSRPTPGTDYGYTF. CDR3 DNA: TGTGCCAGCAGCCGACCCACTCCCGGGACAGATTATGGCTACACCTTC.

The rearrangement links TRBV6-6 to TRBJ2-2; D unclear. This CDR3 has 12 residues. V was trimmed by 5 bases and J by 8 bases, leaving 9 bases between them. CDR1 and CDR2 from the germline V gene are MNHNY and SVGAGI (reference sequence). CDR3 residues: CASSPWAGELFF. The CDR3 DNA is TGTGCCAGCAGTCCCTGGGCGGGGGAGCTGTTTTTT.

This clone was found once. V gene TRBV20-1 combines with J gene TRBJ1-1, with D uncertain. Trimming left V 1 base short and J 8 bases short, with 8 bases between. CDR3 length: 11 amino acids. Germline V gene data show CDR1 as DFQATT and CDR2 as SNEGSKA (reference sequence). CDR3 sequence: CSARGRREAFF. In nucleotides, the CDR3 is TGCAGTGCTAGAGGGCGGCGGGAAGCTTTCTTT.

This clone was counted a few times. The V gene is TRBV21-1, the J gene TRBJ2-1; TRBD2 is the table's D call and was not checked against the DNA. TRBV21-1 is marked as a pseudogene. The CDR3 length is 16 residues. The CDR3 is CASSIAPTSGSDEQFF. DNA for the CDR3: TGTGCCAGCAGCATCGCTCCTACTAGCGGGAGCGATGAGCAGTTCTTC.

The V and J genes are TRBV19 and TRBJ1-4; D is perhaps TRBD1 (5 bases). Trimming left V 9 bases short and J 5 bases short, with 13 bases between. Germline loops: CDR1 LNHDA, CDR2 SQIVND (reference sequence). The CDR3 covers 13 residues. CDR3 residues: CASSGTVNEKLFF. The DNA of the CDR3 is TGTGCCAGCTCCGGGACGGTAAATGAAAAACTGTTTTTT.

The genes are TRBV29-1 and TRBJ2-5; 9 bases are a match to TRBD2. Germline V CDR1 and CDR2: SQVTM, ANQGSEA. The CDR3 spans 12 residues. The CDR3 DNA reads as TGCTCCGCTGCCGCGGGAGGGGAGACCCAGTACTTC. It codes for CSAAAGGETQYF.

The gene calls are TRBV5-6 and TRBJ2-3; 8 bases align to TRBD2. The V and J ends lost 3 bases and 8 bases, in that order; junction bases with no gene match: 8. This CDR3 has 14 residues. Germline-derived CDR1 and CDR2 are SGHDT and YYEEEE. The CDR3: CASSSANREGTQYF. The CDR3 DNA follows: TGTGCCAGCAGCTCGGCCAACCGGGAGGGTACGCAGTATTTT.

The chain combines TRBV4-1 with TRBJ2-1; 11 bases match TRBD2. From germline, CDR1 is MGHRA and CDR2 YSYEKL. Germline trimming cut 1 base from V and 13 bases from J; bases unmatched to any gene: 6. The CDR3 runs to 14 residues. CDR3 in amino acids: CASSQAETSGIQFF. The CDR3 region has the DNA TGCGCCAGCAGCCAAGCTGAGACTAGCGGGATACAGTTCTTC.